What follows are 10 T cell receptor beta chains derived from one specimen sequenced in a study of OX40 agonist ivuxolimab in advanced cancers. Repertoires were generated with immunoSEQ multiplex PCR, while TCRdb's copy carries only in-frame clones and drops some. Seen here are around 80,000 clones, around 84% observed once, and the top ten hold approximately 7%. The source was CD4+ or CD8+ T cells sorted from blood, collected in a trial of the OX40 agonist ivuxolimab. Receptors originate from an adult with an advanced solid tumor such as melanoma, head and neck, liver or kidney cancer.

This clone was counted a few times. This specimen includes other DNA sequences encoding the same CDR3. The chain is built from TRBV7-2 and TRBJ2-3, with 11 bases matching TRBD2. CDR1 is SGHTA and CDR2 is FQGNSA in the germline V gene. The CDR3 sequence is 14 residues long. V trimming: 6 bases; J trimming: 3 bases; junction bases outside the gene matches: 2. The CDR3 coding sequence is TGTGCCAGCAGAACTAGCGGGGGTACAGATACGCAGTATTTT. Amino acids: CASRTSGGTDTQYF.

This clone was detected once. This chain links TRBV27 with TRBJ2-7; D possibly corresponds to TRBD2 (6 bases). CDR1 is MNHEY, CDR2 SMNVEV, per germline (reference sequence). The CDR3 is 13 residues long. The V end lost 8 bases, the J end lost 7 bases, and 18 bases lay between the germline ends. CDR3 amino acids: CASGGVPAREQYF. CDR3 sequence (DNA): TGTGCCAGCGGCGGGGTCCCCGCGAGGGAGCAGTACTTC.

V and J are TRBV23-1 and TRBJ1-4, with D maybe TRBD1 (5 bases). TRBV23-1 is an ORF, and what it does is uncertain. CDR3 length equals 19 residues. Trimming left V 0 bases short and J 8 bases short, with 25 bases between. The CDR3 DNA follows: TGCGCCAGCAGTCAATCGGGTATTTCTTGTTTCAGGGTTTTAGAAAAACTGTTTTTT. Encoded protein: CASSQSGISCFRVLEKLFF.

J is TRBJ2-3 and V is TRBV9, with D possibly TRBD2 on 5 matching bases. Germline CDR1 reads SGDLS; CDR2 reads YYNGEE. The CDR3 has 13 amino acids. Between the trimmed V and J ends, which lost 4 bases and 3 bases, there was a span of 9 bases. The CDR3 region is CASSPPGTDTQYF. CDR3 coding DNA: TGTGCCAGCAGCCCCCCGGGGACAGATACGCAGTATTTT.

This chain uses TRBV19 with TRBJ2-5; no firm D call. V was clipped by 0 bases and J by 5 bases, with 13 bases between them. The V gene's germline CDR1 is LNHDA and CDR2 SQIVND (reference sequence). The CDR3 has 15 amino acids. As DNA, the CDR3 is TGTGCCAGTAGTATAGAGGGAAATTTAGGGGAGACCCAGTACTTC. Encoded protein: CASSIEGNLGETQYF.

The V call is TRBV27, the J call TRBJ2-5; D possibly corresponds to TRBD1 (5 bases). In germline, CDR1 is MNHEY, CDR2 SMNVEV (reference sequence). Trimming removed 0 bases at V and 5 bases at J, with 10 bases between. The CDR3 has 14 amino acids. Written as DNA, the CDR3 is TGTGCCAGCAGTTTATCCAGGGTACGGGAGACCCAGTACTTC. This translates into CASSLSRVRETQYF.

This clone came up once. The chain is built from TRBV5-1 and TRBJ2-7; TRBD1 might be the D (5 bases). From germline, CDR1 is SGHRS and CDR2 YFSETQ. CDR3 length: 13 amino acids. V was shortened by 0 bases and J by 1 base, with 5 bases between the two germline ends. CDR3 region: CASSLGQSYEQYF. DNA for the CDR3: TGCGCCAGCAGCTTGGGACAGTCCTACGAGCAGTACTTC.

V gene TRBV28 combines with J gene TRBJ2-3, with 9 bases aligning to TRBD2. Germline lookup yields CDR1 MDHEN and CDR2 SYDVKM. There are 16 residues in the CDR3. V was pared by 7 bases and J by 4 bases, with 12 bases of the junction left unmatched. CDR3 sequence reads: CASKRGGLALSDTQYF. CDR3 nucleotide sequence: TGTGCCAGCAAGAGGGGGGGACTAGCCCTTTCAGATACGCAGTATTTT.

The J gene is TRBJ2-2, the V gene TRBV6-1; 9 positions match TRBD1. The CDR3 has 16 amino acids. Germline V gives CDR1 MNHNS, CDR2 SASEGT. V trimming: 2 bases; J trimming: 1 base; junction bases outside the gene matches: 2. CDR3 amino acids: CASSEPTGGNTGELFF. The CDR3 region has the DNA TGTGCCAGCAGTGAACCGACAGGGGGGAACACCGGGGAGCTGTTTTTT.

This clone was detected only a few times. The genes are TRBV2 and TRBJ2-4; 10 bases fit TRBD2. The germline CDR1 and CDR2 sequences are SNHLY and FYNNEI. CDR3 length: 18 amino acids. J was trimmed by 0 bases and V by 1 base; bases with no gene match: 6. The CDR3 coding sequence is TGTGCCAGCAGTGAAGTTAGCGGGGGGACTTCAGCCAAAAACATTCAGTACTTC. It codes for CASSEVSGGTSAKNIQYF.